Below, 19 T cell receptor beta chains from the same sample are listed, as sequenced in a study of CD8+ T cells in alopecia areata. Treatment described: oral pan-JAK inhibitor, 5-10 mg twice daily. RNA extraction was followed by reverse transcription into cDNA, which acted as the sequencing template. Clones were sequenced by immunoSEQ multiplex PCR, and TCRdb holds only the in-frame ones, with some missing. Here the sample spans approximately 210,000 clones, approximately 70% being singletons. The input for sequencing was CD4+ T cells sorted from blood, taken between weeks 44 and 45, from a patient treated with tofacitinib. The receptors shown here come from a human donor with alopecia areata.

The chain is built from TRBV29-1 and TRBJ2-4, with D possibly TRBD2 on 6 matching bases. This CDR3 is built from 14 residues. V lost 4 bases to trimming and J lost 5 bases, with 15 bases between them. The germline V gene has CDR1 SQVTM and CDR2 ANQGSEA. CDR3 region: CSVGVVGGENIQYF. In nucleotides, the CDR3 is TGCAGCGTTGGTGTGGTGGGAGGCGAAAACATTCAGTACTTC.

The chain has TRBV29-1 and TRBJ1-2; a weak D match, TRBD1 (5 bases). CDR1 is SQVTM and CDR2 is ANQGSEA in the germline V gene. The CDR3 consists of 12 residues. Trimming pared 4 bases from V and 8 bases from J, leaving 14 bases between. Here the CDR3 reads CSVVMGQWGYTF. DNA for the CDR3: TGCAGCGTTGTCATGGGGCAGTGGGGCTACACCTTC.

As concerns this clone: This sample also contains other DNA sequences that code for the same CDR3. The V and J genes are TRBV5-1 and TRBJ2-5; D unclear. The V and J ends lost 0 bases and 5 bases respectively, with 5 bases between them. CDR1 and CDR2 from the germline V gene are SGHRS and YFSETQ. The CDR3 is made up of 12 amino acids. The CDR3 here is CASSLVGETQYF. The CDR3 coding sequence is TGCGCCAGCAGCTTGGTAGGGGAGACCCAGTACTTC.

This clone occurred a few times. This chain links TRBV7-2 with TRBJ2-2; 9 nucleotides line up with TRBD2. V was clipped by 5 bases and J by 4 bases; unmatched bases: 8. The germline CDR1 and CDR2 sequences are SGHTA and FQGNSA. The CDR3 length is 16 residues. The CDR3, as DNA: TGTGCCAGCAGCAAACCGGGACTAGCTGGCACCGGGGAGCTGTTTTTT. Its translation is CASSKPGLAGTGELFF. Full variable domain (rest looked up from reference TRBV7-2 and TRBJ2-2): GAGVSQSPSNKVTEKGKDVELRCDPISGHTALYWYRQSLGQGLEFLIYFQGNSAPDKSGLPSDRFSAERTGGSVSTLTIQRTQQEDSAVYLCASSKPGLAGTGELFFGEGSRLTVL.

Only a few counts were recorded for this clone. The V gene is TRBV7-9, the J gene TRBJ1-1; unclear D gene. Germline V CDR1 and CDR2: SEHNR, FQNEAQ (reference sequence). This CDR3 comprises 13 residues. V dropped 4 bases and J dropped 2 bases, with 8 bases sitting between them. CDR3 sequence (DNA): TGTGCCAGCAGCTGGGAGGGCAACACTGAAGCTTTCTTT. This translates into CASSWEGNTEAFF.

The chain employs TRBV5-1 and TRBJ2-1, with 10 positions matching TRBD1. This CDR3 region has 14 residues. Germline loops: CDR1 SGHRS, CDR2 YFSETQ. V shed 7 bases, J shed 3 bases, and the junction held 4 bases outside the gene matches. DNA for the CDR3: TGCGCCAGCTTCGGACAGGGGGTCTACAATGAGCAGTTCTTC. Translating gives CASFGQGVYNEQFF.

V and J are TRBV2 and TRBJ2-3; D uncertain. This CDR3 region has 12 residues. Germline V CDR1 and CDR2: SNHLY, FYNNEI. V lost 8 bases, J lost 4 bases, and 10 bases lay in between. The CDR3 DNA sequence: TGTGCCAGCGGGGAATCCGCAGATACGCAGTATTTT. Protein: CASGESADTQYF.

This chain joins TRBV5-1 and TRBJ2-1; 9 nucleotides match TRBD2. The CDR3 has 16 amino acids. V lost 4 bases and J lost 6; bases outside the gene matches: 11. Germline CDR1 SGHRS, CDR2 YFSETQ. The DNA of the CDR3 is TGCGCCAGCAGCAAAGACGAGCGGGGGGCCCTCAATGAGCAGTTCTTC. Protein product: CASSKDERGALNEQFF.

The CDR3 is CSVGREGYEQYF. CDR3 in DNA: TGCAGCGTTGGTCGCGAGGGTTACGAGCAGTACTTC. The rearrangement joins TRBV29-1 to TRBJ2-7; D may be TRBD2 (5 bases). This CDR3 region has 12 residues. The germline gives CDR1 SQVTM, CDR2 ANQGSEA. With 4 bases removed from V and 4 bases from J, the gap between germline ends came to 11 bases.

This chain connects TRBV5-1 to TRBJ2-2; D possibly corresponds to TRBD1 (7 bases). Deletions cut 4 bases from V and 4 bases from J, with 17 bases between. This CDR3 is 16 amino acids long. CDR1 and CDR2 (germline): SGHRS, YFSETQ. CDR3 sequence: CASSPNRGGSTGELFF. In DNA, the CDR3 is TGCGCCAGCAGCCCCAACAGGGGAGGTAGCACCGGGGAGCTGTTTTTT.

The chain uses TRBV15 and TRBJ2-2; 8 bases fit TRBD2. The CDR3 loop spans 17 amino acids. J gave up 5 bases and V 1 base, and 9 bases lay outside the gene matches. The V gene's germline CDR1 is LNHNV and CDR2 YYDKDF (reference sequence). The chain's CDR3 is CATSRGVRGASTGELFF. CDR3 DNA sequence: TGTGCCACCAGCAGAGGAGTGCGGGGGGCTTCGACCGGGGAGCTGTTTTTT.

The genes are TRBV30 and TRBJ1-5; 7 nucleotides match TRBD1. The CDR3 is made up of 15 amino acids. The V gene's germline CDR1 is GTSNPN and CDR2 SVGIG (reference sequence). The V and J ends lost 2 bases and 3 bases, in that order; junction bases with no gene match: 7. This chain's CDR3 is CAWSLGDRVNQPQHF. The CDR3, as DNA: TGTGCCTGGAGTTTAGGTGACAGGGTCAATCAGCCCCAGCATTTT.

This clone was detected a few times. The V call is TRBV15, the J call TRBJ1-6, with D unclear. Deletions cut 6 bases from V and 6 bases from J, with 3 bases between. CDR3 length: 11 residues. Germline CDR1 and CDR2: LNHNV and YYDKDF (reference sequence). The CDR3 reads CATRGNSPLHF. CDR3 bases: TGTGCCACCAGGGGTAATTCACCCCTCCACTTT.

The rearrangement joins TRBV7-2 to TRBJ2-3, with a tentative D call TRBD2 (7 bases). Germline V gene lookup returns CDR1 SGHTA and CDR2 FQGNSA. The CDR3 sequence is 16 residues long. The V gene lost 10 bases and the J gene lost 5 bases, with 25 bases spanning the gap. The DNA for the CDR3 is TGTGCCACGCGACCTCAGAGGGGGGGCAATGGAGATACGCAGTATTTT. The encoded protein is CATRPQRGGNGDTQYF.

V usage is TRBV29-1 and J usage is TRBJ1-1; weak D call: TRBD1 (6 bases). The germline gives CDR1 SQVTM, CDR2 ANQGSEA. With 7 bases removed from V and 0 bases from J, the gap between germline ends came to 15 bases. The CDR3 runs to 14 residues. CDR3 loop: CSAQVGDMNTEAFF. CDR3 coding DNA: TGCAGCGCCCAGGTAGGGGACATGAACACTGAAGCTTTCTTT. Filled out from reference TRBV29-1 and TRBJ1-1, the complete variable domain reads SAVISQKPSRDICQRGTSLTIQCQVDSQVTMMFWYRQQPGQSLTLIATANQGSEATYESGFVIDKFPISRPNLTFSTLTVSNMSPEDSSIYLCSAQVGDMNTEAFFGQGTRLTVV.

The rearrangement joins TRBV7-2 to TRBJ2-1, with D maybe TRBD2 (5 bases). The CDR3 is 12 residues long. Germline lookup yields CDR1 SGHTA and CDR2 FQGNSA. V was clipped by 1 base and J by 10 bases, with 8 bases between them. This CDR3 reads CASSLGGGEQFF. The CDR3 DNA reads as TGTGCCAGCAGCTTAGGCGGCGGGGAGCAGTTCTTC. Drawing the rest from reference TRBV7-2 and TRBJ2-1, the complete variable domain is GAGVSQSPSNKVTEKGKDVELRCDPISGHTALYWYRQSLGQGLEFLIYFQGNSAPDKSGLPSDRFSAERTGGSVSTLTIQRTQQEDSAVYLCASSLGGGEQFFGPGTRLTVL.

Here the CDR3 DNA reads TGTGCCAGCAGCGTCGGACTAGCGGGGGTCACAGATACGCAGTATTTT. This sequence encodes CASSVGLAGVTDTQYF. The chain employs TRBV9 and TRBJ2-3; 13 bases line up with TRBD2. The trim removed 2 bases at V and 2 bases at J, leaving 2 bases unmatched. Germline values: CDR1 SGDLS, CDR2 YYNGEE. CDR3 length: 16 amino acids.

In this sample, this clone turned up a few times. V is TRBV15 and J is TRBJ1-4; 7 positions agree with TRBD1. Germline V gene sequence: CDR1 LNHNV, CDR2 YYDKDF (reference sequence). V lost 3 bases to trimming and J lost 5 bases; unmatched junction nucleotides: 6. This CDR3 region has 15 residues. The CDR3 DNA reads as TGTGCCACCAGCAGCTTCACAGGGGAAAATGAAAAACTGTTTTTT. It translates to CATSSFTGENEKLFF.

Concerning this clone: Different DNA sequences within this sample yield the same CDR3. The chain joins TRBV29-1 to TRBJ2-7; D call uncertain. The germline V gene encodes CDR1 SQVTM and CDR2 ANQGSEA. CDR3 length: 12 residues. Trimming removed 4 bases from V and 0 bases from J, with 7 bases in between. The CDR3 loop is CSVGASSYEQYF. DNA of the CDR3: TGCAGCGTTGGCGCCAGCTCCTACGAGCAGTACTTC.